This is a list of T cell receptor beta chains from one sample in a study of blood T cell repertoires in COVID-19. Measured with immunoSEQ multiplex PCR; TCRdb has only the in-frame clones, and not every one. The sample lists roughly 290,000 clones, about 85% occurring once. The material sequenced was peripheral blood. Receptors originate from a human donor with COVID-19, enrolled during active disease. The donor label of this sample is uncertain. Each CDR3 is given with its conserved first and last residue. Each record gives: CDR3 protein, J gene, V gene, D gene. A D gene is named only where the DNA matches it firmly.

CDR3aa: CASSDVRTSIDGYTF; j_gene: TRBJ1-2; v_gene: TRBV25-1; d_gene: .
CDR3aa: CASSPPGQGSGGEQYF; j_gene: TRBJ2-7; v_gene: TRBV28; d_gene: TRBD1
CDR3aa: CASSQGGAGPTGELFF; j_gene: TRBJ2-2; v_gene: TRBV3-1/TRBV3-2; d_gene: TRBD2
CDR3aa: CASSYSRQTIHEKLFF; j_gene: TRBJ1-4; v_gene: TRBV6-5; d_gene: .
CDR3aa: CASSIGSGGRPGELFF; j_gene: TRBJ2-2; v_gene: TRBV19; d_gene: TRBD2
CDR3aa: CAWSVPSRLAGVDEQFF; j_gene: TRBJ2-1; v_gene: TRBV30; d_gene: TRBD2
CDR3aa: CSSSQASPGTNYGYTF; j_gene: TRBJ1-2; v_gene: TRBV28; d_gene: .
CDR3aa: CSVSDSPQGYGYTF; j_gene: TRBJ1-2; v_gene: TRBV29-1; d_gene: .
CDR3aa: CASSLGEISTGELFF; j_gene: TRBJ2-2; v_gene: TRBV5-1; d_gene: .
CDR3aa: CASSFRQGYGYTF; j_gene: TRBJ1-2; v_gene: TRBV5-8; d_gene: TRBD1
CDR3aa: CASSYGQVSEKLFF; j_gene: TRBJ1-4; v_gene: TRBV6-6; d_gene: TRBD1
CDR3aa: CASSRDRDTNQPQHF; j_gene: TRBJ1-5; v_gene: TRBV28; d_gene: TRBD1
CDR3aa: CASTPRGDEQYF; j_gene: TRBJ2-7; v_gene: TRBV5-8; d_gene: TRBD2
CDR3aa: CAVAGTGASPLHF; j_gene: TRBJ1-6; v_gene: TRBV28; d_gene: TRBD1
CDR3aa: CASSLASSLQETQYF; j_gene: TRBJ2-5; v_gene: TRBV7-7; d_gene: .
CDR3aa: CASRGGQGNTGELFF; j_gene: TRBJ2-2; v_gene: TRBV11-3; d_gene: TRBD1
CDR3aa: CSVVGRGVRETQYF; j_gene: TRBJ2-5; v_gene: TRBV29-1; d_gene: .
CDR3aa: CASRDRDRVGYYEQYF; j_gene: TRBJ2-7; v_gene: TRBV2; d_gene: TRBD1
CDR3aa: CAISSTGFRDSPLHF; j_gene: TRBJ1-6; v_gene: TRBV10-3; d_gene: .
CDR3aa: CAWSIRGWEQYF; j_gene: TRBJ2-7; v_gene: TRBV30; d_gene: .
CDR3aa: CASSLDPGSYGYTF; j_gene: TRBJ1-2; v_gene: TRBV11-2; d_gene: .
CDR3aa: CASSPRVQALVGATDTQYF; j_gene: TRBJ2-3; v_gene: TRBV18; d_gene: .
CDR3aa: CASSMEDSWYNSPLHF; j_gene: TRBJ1-6; v_gene: TRBV19; d_gene: .
CDR3aa: CASTQGAQGAREKLFF; j_gene: TRBJ1-4; v_gene: TRBV5-1; d_gene: TRBD1
CDR3aa: CASRPRRASTDTQYF; j_gene: TRBJ2-3; v_gene: TRBV6-5; d_gene: .
CDR3aa: CASSMYKNTEAFF; j_gene: TRBJ1-1; v_gene: TRBV19; d_gene: .
CDR3aa: CASSRDLNTEAFF; j_gene: TRBJ1-1; v_gene: TRBV6-4; d_gene: .
CDR3aa: CATSTSGRATDTQYF; j_gene: TRBJ2-3; v_gene: TRBV24-1; d_gene: TRBD2
CDR3aa: CASSIQGYEQYF; j_gene: TRBJ2-7; v_gene: TRBV12-3/TRBV12-4; d_gene: TRBD1
CDR3aa: CASSEAMGGQLSGYTF; j_gene: TRBJ1-2; v_gene: TRBV2; d_gene: .
CDR3aa: CASRDSSGANVLTF; j_gene: TRBJ2-6; v_gene: TRBV5-5; d_gene: .
CDR3aa: CASSSFQDREDYEQYF; j_gene: TRBJ2-7; v_gene: TRBV13; d_gene: TRBD1
CDR3aa: CASSVPSSNEQFF; j_gene: TRBJ2-1; v_gene: TRBV9; d_gene: .
CDR3aa: CASSLNRNTEAFF; j_gene: TRBJ1-1; v_gene: TRBV7-2; d_gene: .
CDR3aa: CASSPRGRESNNEQFF; j_gene: TRBJ2-1; v_gene: TRBV9; d_gene: .
CDR3aa: CASSYVGTSGYEQYF; j_gene: TRBJ2-7; v_gene: TRBV6-5; d_gene: TRBD2
CDR3aa: CASSIQGAGDEKLFF; j_gene: TRBJ1-4; v_gene: TRBV5-5; d_gene: TRBD1
CDR3aa: CASSIQGLRNTIYF; j_gene: TRBJ1-3; v_gene: TRBV28; d_gene: TRBD1